This T cell receptor (beta chain) was retrieved from a study of human T cells and chemical hapten exposure. For the study at large: Patch tests containing 0.01% DPC, applied to the upper back, were read at 6 days.

Each CDR3 protein is one row after TCRdb ran MiXCR on the RACE reads. The sample holds about 400,000 distinct CDR3 sequences, about 6% seen once. This clonotype was detected a few times. Its antigen is currently unknown. The germline CDR1 and CDR2 sequences are SGDLS and YYNGEE. V gave up 1 base and J gave up 5 bases, with 15 bases separating them. There are 15 residues in the CDR3. Findings and limits, study-wide: Since the donors had alopecia, their immune response may not be the same as that of healthy people.

Time point noted: patch test 2, 6 weeks after DPC sensitization. The treatment was: therapeutic diphenylcyclopropenone sensitization with weekly scalp DPC. The rearrangement uses TRBV9 and TRBJ1-1; no firm D call. The source is a woman between 18 and 30 years old with alopecia areata. Some clones in this sample may be carry-over from other donors' samples. Sequencing used whole blood, obtained in connection with sensitization to the hapten diphenylcyclopropenone (DPC). CDR3 sequence: CASSVLPGPGTEAFF. DNA for the CDR3: TGTGCCAGCAGCGTACTTCCCGGACCGGGGACTGAAGCTTTCTTT.